What follows are 18 T cell receptor beta chains derived from one specimen sequenced in a study of blood T cell repertoires in COVID-19. Measured with immunoSEQ multiplex PCR; TCRdb has only the in-frame clones, and not every one. The table includes about 84,000 clones, less than 90% detected once. The specimen sequenced was peripheral blood. Source of these receptors: an elderly man with active or convalescent COVID-19.

The V gene is TRBV19, the J gene TRBJ1-2; no firm D call. Trimming took off 5 bases at V and 0 bases at J, with 4 bases between the two ends. The CDR3 consists of 12 residues. CDR1 and CDR2 from the germline V gene are LNHDA and SQIVND (reference sequence). The CDR3 protein is CASSPANYGYTF. The DNA of the CDR3 is TGTGCCAGTAGTCCGGCTAACTATGGCTACACCTTC.

The V call is TRBV15, the J call TRBJ1-5; no clear D gene. CDR1 and CDR2 from the germline V gene are LNHNV and YYDKDF (reference sequence). V lost 1 base and J lost 5, with 12 bases in between. There are 15 residues in the CDR3. The CDR3 spells CATSRASPRDQPQHF. Written as DNA, the CDR3 is TGTGCCACCAGCAGAGCCAGCCCTCGGGATCAGCCCCAGCATTTT.

A few counts support this clone. The chain employs TRBV11-3 and TRBJ2-3; 8 bases match TRBD2. The junction had 10 bases not matched to a gene; V was cut back by 5 bases and J by 3 bases. The CDR3 covers 16 residues. Germline V gene sequence: CDR1 SGHNT, CDR2 YENEEA. CDR3 coding DNA: TGTGCCAGCAGCCAAAAAGGACTAGCTGGTACAGATACGCAGTATTTT. It codes for CASSQKGLAGTDTQYF.

A word on this clone: One junction end disagrees with the germline gene, perhaps due to a read error. The rearrangement joins TRBV27 to TRBJ2-1; 7 nucleotides agree with TRBD2. CDR1 and CDR2 (germline): MNHEY, SMNVEV (reference sequence). CDR3 length: 13 amino acids. The CDR3 DNA is TGTGCCAGCAGCATCAGCGGGGAAATGGGGCGTGTCTTC. Translating it yields CASSISGEMGRVF.

The J gene is TRBJ2-7, the V gene TRBV27; D remains unclear. V was shortened by 6 bases and J by 2 bases, with 14 bases between the two germline ends. The CDR3 contains 14 residues. Germline V gives CDR1 MNHEY, CDR2 SMNVEV (reference sequence). CDR3: CASSSSFTPYEQYF. CDR3 nucleotides: TGTGCCAGCAGCTCCTCCTTCACTCCCTACGAGCAGTACTTC.

CDR3 protein: CASSQGIAAGNSSYEQYF. The CDR3 nucleotides are TGTGCCAGCAGCCAAGGTATTGCAGCGGGGAACAGCTCCTACGAGCAGTACTTC. This chain connects TRBV3-1 (or the pseudogene TRBV3-2) to TRBJ2-7; TRBD2 matches at 7 bases. Trimming took 1 base from V and 0 from J; bases not matched to a gene: 12. Germline-derived CDR1 and CDR2 are LGHDT and YNNKEL (reference sequence). The CDR3 has 18 residues.

V gene TRBV5-6 combines with J gene TRBJ1-4; D is unclear. Deletions cut 6 bases from V and 7 bases from J, with 13 bases between. The CDR3 sequence is 13 residues long. The germline gives CDR1 SGHDT, CDR2 YYEEEE. CDR3 sequence (DNA): TGTGCCAGCAACGACCGATGGGCTGAAAAACTGTTTTTT. This gives the protein CASNDRWAEKLFF.

The chain combines TRBV4-2 with TRBJ2-5; D is possibly TRBD1 (6 bases). V was trimmed by 6 bases and J by 3 bases, leaving 11 bases between them. The germline CDR1 and CDR2 sequences are LGHNA and YNFKEQ. CDR3 size: 13 residues. CDR3: CASRAGVEETQYF. CDR3 bases: TGTGCCAGCAGGGCAGGGGTGGAAGAGACCCAGTACTTC.

J is TRBJ2-1 and V is TRBV12-2; the table calls TRBD1, which could not be checked here. TRBV12-2 is annotated as a pseudogene. The CDR3 covers 16 residues. The CDR3 DNA reads as TGTGCAAGTCGCCCAGGGGATGATGGAAGGTACAATGAGCAGTTCTTC. Its translation is CASRPGDDGRYNEQFF.

This sequence joins TRBV7-3 and TRBJ2-3, with TRBD1 matching over 10 bases. The CDR3 runs to 12 residues. The germline gives CDR1 SGHTA, CDR2 FQGTGA. After removal of 5 bases from V and 12 bases from J, the junction contained 5 bases not matched to a gene. CDR3 protein: CASSPGQGEQYF. The CDR3 DNA is TGTGCCAGCAGCCCCGGACAGGGGGAACAGTATTTT.

This rearrangement joins TRBV27 to TRBJ1-4; TRBD1 matches 8 bases. Germline trimming cut 5 bases from V and 4 bases from J; bases unmatched to any gene: 3. The germline V gene encodes CDR1 MNHEY and CDR2 SMNVEV (reference sequence). The CDR3 loop spans 14 amino acids. The CDR3 bases are TGTGCCAGCAGTGACACAGGGGGTAATGAAAAACTGTTTTTT. Amino acid sequence: CASSDTGGNEKLFF.

The chain has TRBV19 and TRBJ1-5; TRBD1 might be the D (5 bases). Germline assignment: CDR1 LNHDA and CDR2 SQIVND (reference sequence). CDR3 length equals 16 residues. V was clipped by 3 bases and J by 0 bases, with 12 bases between them. The CDR3 DNA follows: TGTGCCAGTAGTATCGCTGGGGGGGATAGCAATCAGCCCCAGCATTTT. This sequence encodes CASSIAGGDSNQPQHF.

The V gene is TRBV7-9, the J gene TRBJ1-1; D uncertain. The germline CDR1 and CDR2 sequences are SEHNR and FQNEAQ (reference sequence). Trimming stripped 0 bases from V and 4 bases from J, with 15 bases between. The CDR3 contains 16 residues. The CDR3 nucleotides read TGTGCCAGCAGCTTAGCCGGCGGGCCGGACGGCACTGAAGCTTTCTTT. Its translation is CASSLAGGPDGTEAFF.

V usage is TRBV5-4 and J usage is TRBJ2-7, with 8 bases aligning to TRBD2. The germline V gene encodes CDR1 SGHNT and CDR2 YYREEE (reference sequence). This CDR3 region has 17 residues. After removal of 4 bases from V and 0 bases from J, the junction contained 12 bases not matched to a gene. The CDR3: CASSPIGLAVSSYEQYF. The CDR3 DNA reads TGTGCCAGCAGCCCTATCGGACTAGCCGTGAGCTCCTACGAGCAGTACTTC.

The rearrangement uses TRBV4-2 and TRBJ2-1, with 13 bases aligning to TRBD2. The V gene end was trimmed by 4 bases and the J gene end by 5 bases; junction bases not matched to a gene: 2. CDR1 LGHNA and CDR2 YNFKEQ come from the germline V gene. The CDR3 loop spans 15 amino acids. Here the CDR3 reads CASSRGTSGDNEQFF. CDR3 DNA: TGTGCCAGCAGCCGAGGGACTAGCGGGGACAATGAGCAGTTCTTC.

V is TRBV9 and J is TRBJ2-2, with D perhaps matching TRBD1 (6 bases). Germline values: CDR1 SGDLS, CDR2 YYNGEE. The CDR3 consists of 16 residues. Between the trimmed V and J ends, which lost 5 bases and 1 base, there was a span of 15 bases. For the CDR3, the DNA is TGTGCCAGCAGTGAGTCCGGGACACGGAACACCGGGGAGCTGTTTTTT. Its protein product is CASSESGTRNTGELFF.

The gene calls are TRBV15 and TRBJ2-7; weak D call: TRBD2 (5 bases). This CDR3 is built from 13 residues. The ends were cut back, 1 base at V and 2 bases at J, with 6 bases in the middle. Germline V lookup: CDR1 LNHNV, CDR2 YYDKDF (reference sequence). The CDR3 loop is CATSRGLPYEQYF. CDR3 nucleotides: TGTGCCACCAGCAGAGGACTACCCTACGAGCAGTACTTC.

The CDR3 sequence is CASSESGASILVNTEAFF. In DNA, the CDR3 is TGTGCCAGCAGTGAATCAGGGGCATCGATATTGGTGAACACTGAAGCTTTCTTT. This chain links TRBV6-1 with TRBJ1-1; possibly TRBD1 for D (6 bases). Trimming stripped 2 bases from V and 0 bases from J, with 19 bases between. The CDR3 is made up of 18 amino acids. Germline CDR1 MNHNS, CDR2 SASEGT.